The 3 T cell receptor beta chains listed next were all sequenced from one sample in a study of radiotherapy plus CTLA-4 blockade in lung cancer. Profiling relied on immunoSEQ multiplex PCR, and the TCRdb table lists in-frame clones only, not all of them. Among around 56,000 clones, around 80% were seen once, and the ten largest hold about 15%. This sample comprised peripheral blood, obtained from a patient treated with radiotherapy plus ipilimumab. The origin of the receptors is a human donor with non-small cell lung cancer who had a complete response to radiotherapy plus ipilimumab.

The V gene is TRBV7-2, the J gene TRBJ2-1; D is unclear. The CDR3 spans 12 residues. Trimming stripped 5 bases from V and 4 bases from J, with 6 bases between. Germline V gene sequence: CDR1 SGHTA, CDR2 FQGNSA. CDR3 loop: CASSALYNEQFF. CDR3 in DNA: TGTGCCAGCAGCGCACTTTACAATGAGCAGTTCTTC.

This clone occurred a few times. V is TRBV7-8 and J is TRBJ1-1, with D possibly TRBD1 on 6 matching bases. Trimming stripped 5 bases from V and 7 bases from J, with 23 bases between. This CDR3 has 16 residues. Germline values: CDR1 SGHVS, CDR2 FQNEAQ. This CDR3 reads CASSPYYGTRTFEAFF. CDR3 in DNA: TGTGCCAGCAGCCCTTATTATGGGACAAGAACTTTTGAAGCTTTCTTT.

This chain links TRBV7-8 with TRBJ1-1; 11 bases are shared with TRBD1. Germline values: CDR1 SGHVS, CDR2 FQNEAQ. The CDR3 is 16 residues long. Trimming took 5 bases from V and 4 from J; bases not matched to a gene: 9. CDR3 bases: TGTGCCAGCAGCGCTTATTCCGGGACAGGGGGCACTGAAGCTTTCTTT. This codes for CASSAYSGTGGTEAFF.